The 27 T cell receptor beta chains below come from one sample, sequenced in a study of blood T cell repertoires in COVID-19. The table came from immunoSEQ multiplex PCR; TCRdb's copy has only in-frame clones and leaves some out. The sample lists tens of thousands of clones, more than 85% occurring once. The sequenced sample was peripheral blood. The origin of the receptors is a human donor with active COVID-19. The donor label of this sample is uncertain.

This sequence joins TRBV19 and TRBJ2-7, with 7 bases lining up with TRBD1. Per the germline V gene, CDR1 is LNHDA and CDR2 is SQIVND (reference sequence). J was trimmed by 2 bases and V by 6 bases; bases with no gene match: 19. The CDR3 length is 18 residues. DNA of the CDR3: TGTGCCAGTAGCAGCGGTGCCGGGACAGACACCTCTACCTACGAGCAGTACTTC. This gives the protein CASSSGAGTDTSTYEQYF.

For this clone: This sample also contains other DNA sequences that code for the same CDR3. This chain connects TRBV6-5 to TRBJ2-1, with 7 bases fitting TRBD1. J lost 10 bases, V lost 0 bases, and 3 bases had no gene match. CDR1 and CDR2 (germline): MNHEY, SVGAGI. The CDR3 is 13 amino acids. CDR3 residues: CASSYSTGNEQFF. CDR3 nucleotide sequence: TGTGCCAGCAGTTACTCGACAGGGAACGAGCAGTTCTTC.

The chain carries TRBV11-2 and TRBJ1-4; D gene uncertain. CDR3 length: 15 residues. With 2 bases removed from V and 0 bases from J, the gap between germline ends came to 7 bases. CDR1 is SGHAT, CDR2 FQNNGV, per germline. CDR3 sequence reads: CASSLIGATNEKLFF. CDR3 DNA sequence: TGTGCCAGCAGCTTAATCGGGGCAACTAATGAAAAACTGTTTTTT.

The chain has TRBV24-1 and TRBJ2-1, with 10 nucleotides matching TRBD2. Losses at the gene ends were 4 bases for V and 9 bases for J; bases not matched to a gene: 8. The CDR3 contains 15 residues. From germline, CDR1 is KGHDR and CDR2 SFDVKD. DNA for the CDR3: TGTGCCACCAGTGAAGCTAGCGGGAGTTTAAGTGAGCAGTTCTTC. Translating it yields CATSEASGSLSEQFF.

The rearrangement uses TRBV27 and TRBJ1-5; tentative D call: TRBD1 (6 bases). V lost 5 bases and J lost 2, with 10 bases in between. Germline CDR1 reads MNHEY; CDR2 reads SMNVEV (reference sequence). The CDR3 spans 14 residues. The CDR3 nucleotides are TGTGCCAGCAGTAAAAACAGGGGCAATCAGCCCCAGCATTTT. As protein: CASSKNRGNQPQHF.

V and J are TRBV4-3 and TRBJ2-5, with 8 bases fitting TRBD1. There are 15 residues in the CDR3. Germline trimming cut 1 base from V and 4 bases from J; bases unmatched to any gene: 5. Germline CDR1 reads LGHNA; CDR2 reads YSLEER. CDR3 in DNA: TGCGCCAGCAGCCAAGGCCGACAGGGGCCAGAGACCCAGTACTTC. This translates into CASSQGRQGPETQYF.

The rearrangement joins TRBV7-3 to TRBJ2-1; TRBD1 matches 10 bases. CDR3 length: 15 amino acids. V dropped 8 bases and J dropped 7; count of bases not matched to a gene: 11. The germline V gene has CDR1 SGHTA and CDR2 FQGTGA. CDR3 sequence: CASSKGQGPLNEQFF. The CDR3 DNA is TGTGCCAGCTCCAAGGGACAGGGGCCACTGAATGAGCAGTTCTTC.

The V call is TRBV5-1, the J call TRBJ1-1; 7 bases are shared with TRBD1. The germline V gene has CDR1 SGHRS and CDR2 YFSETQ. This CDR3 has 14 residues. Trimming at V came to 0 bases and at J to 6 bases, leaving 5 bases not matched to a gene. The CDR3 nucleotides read TGCGCCAGCAGCTTGGTGACAGGGAGCCCTGAAGCTTTCTTT. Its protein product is CASSLVTGSPEAFF.

As DNA, the CDR3 is TGTGCCAGCAGCTTCGCCGGGACAGGGAAGACCGGGGAGCTGTTTTTT. It codes for CASSFAGTGKTGELFF. The V call is TRBV7-2, the J call TRBJ2-2, with TRBD1 matching 9 bases. This CDR3 spans 16 amino acids. V trimming: 3 bases; J trimming: 5 bases; junction bases outside the gene matches: 7. CDR1 SGHTA and CDR2 FQGNSA come from the germline V gene.

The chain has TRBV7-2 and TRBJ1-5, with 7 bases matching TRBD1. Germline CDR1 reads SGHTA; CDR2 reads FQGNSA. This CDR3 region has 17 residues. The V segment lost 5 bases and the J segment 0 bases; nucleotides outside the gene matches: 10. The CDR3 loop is CASSPGTASYSNQPQHF. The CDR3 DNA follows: TGTGCCAGCAGCCCCGGGACAGCATCTTATAGCAATCAGCCCCAGCATTTT.

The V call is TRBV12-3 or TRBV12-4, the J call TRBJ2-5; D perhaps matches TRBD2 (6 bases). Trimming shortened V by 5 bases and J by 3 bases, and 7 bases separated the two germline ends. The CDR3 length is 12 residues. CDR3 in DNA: TGTGCCAGCAGTCCGGGGGAAGAGACCCAGTACTTC. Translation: CASSPGEETQYF.

The DNA of the CDR3 is TGCGCCAGCAGCACTTTAGCGGGTTACAATGAGCAGTTCTTC. As protein: CASSTLAGYNEQFF. The chain combines TRBV10-2 with TRBJ2-1; 7 nucleotides match TRBD2. The length of the CDR3 is 14 residues. Germline V gene sequence: CDR1 WSHSY, CDR2 SAAADI. The V gene end was trimmed by 6 bases and the J gene end by 4 bases; junction bases not matched to a gene: 6.

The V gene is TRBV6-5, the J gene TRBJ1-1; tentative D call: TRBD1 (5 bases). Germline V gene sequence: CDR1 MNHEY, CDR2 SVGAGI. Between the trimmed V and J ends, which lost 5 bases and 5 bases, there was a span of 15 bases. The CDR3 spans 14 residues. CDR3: CASSLRAGGTEAFF. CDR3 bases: TGTGCCAGCAGTCTCCGGGCGGGGGGAACTGAAGCTTTCTTT.

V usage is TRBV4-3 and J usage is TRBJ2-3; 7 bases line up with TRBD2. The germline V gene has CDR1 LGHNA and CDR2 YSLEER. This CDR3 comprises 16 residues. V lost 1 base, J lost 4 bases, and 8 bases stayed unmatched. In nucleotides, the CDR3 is TGCGCCAGCAGCCAAGTGGCGGGAGTCTGGGCAGATACGCAGTATTTT. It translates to CASSQVAGVWADTQYF.

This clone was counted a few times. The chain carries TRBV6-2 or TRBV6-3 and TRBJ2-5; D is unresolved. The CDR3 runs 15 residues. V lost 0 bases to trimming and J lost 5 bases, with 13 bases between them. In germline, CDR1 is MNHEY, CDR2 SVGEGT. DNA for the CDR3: TGTGCCAGCAGTTACTCGATGTCGGGTTCCGAGACCCAGTACTTC. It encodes CASSYSMSGSETQYF.

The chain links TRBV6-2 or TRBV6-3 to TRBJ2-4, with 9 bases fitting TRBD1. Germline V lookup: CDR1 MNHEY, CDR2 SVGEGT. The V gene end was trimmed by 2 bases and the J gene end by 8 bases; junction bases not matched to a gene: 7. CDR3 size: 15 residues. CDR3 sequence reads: CASSYQGQGFDIQYF. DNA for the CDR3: TGTGCCAGCAGTTACCAGGGACAGGGTTTTGACATTCAGTACTTC.

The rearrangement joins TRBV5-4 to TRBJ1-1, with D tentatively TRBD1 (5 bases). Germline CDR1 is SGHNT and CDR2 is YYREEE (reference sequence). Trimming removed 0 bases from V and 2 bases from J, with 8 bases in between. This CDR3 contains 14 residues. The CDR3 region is CASSLARANTEAFF. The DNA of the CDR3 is TGTGCCAGCAGCTTGGCCAGGGCTAACACTGAAGCTTTCTTT.

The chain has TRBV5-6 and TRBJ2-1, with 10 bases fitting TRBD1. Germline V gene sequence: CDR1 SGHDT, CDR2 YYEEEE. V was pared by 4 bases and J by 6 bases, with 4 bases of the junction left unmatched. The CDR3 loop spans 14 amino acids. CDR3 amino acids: CASSDRGRVNEQFF. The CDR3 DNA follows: TGTGCCAGCAGCGACAGGGGGCGGGTCAATGAGCAGTTCTTC.

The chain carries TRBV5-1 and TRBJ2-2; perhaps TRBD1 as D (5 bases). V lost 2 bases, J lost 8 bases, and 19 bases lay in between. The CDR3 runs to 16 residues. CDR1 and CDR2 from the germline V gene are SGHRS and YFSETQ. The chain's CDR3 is CASSFEAGQLAGELFF. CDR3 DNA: TGCGCCAGCAGCTTCGAGGCAGGGCAACTTGCGGGGGAGCTGTTTTTT.

CDR3 amino acids: CSVTGTGEQYF. The CDR3, as DNA: TGCAGCGTGACCGGGACTGGCGAGCAGTACTTC. The chain uses TRBV29-1 and TRBJ2-7; TRBD2 might be the D (6 bases). CDR1 and CDR2 from the germline V gene are SQVTM and ANQGSEA. The CDR3 is made up of 11 amino acids. Trimming cost V 6 bases and J 6 bases, with 12 bases left between them.

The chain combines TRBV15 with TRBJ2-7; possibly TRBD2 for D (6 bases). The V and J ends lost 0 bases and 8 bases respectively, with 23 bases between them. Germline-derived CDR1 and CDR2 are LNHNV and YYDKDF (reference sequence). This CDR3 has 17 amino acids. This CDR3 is CATSRDKKLATTEKQYF. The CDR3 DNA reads TGTGCCACCAGCAGAGATAAAAAACTAGCCACGACGGAAAAGCAGTACTTC.

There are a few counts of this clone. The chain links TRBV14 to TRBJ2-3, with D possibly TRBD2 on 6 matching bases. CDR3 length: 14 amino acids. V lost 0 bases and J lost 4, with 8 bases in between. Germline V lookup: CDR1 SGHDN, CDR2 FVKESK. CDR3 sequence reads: CASSQDPGADTQYF. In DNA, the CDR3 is TGTGCCAGCAGCCAAGACCCGGGGGCAGATACGCAGTATTTT.

The CDR3 nucleotides read TGCGCCAGCAGCCAAGATTTCAGGGACTATGGCTACACCTTC. Translation: CASSQDFRDYGYTF. The chain combines TRBV4-3 with TRBJ1-2, with D maybe TRBD1 (5 bases). With 0 bases removed from V and 3 bases from J, the gap between germline ends came to 8 bases. This CDR3 is built from 14 residues. In germline, CDR1 is LGHNA, CDR2 YSLEER.

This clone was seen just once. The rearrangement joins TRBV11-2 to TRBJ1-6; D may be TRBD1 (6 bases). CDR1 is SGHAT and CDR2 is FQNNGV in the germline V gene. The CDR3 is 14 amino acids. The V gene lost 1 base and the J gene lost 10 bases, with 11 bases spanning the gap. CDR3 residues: CASSLGSGASPLHF. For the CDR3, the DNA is TGTGCCAGCAGCTTAGGGTCAGGGGCCTCACCCCTCCACTTT.

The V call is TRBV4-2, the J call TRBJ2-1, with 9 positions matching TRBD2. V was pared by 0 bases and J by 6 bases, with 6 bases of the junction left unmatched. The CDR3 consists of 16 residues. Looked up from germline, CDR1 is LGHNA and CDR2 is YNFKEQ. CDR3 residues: CASSQEKKLAGNEQFF. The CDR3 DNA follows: TGTGCCAGCAGCCAAGAGAAGAAACTAGCGGGCAATGAGCAGTTCTTC.

Here the CDR3 reads CASSYQTGVNIQYF. DNA of the CDR3: TGTGCCAGCAGCTACCAGACAGGTGTAAACATTCAGTACTTC. The chain links TRBV28 to TRBJ2-4, with a weak D call TRBD1 (6 bases). With 6 bases removed from V and 6 bases from J, the gap between germline ends came to 15 bases. Germline assignment: CDR1 MDHEN and CDR2 SYDVKM. The CDR3 loop spans 14 amino acids.

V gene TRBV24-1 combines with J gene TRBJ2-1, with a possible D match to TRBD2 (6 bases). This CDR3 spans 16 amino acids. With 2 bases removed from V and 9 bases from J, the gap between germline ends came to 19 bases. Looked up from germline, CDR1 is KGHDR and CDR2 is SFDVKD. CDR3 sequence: CATSDWGVSRVGEQFF. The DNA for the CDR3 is TGTGCCACCAGTGATTGGGGGGTATCGAGGGTGGGTGAGCAGTTCTTC.